Sequencing of this T cell receptor beta chain was carried out in a study of blood T cell repertoires in COVID-19. Assay used: immunoSEQ multiplex PCR; TCRdb lists only in-frame clones, some missing. The table shows some 200,000 clones, with more than 80% occurring only once. The CDR3 totals 13 residues. Trimming removed 0 bases at V and 7 bases at J, with 10 bases between. Germline V gene sequence: CDR1 LGHDT, CDR2 YNNKEL (reference sequence). This clone appeared once. The origin of this receptor is a woman between 25 and 40 years old with COVID-19, enrolled during active disease. The V gene is TRBV3-1 (or the pseudogene TRBV3-2), the J gene TRBJ2-7; weak D call: TRBD1 (5 bases). The sequenced sample consisted of peripheral blood. The CDR3 DNA reads TGTGCCAGCAGCCAAGATAGGGGAAGTGAGCAGTACTTC. Its protein is CASSQDRGSEQYF.